The 5 T cell receptor beta chains presented below share a single source sample, sequenced in a study of PD-1 blockade in classical Hodgkin lymphoma. Regarding time point: cycle 4 day 1 (C4D1), after more than five weeks of nivolumab. No patient escaped relapse after autologous stem cell transplantation, and brentuximab vedotin exposure varied. Clones were sequenced by immunoSEQ multiplex PCR, and TCRdb holds only the in-frame ones, with some missing. This sample yields over 50,000 clones, of which more than 75% are seen a single time; roughly 7.1% belongs to the top ten. Specimen: peripheral blood mononuclear cells (PBMCs), collected before the fourth cycle of nivolumab. The source of these receptors is a human donor with classical Hodgkin lymphoma.

This clone was observed a handful of times. The CDR3, as DNA: TGCGCCAGCAGTGATAGCGGAGGGGGGCAAGAGACCCAGTACTTC. Encoded protein: CASSDSGGGQETQYF. This rearrangement joins TRBV10-1 to TRBJ2-5; D is tentatively TRBD1 or TRBD2 (6 bases each). The V and J ends lost 3 bases and 2 bases respectively, with 13 bases between them. Germline CDR1 is WNHNN and CDR2 is SYGVQD (reference sequence). This CDR3 has 15 amino acids.

The V gene is TRBV28, the J gene TRBJ1-5; D is unclear. The CDR3 contains 15 residues. Germline CDR1 and CDR2: MDHEN and SYDVKM. V dropped 2 bases and J dropped 2 bases, with 10 bases sitting between them. The CDR3 nucleotides read TGTGCCAGCAGTTTAGGGCTCGGAGGCAATCAGCCCCAGCATTTT. Translated: CASSLGLGGNQPQHF.

This chain joins TRBV5-1 and TRBJ2-7, with a weak D call TRBD1 (6 bases). Germline CDR1 and CDR2: SGHRS and YFSETQ. The CDR3 has 15 residues. The germline V and J ends were trimmed by 0 bases and 3 bases, with 13 bases remaining between them. The CDR3 loop is CASSLEPGQDYEQYF. For the CDR3, the DNA is TGCGCCAGCAGCTTGGAACCGGGACAAGACTACGAGCAGTACTTC.

The genes are TRBV7-3 and TRBJ2-1, with D possibly being TRBD1 (5 bases). The CDR3 length is 11 residues. Germline values: CDR1 SGHTA, CDR2 FQGTGA. The V and J ends lost 5 bases and 12 bases respectively, with 11 bases between them. This chain's CDR3 is CASSAGHWQFF. CDR3 sequence (DNA): TGTGCCAGCAGCGCAGGACATTGGCAGTTCTTC. Looking up the rest from reference TRBV7-3 and TRBJ2-1 gives the full variable domain: GAGVSQTPSNKVTEKGKYVELRCDPISGHTALYWYRQSLGQGPEFLIYFQGTGAADDSGLPNDRFFAVRPEGSVSTLKIQRTERGDSAVYLCASSAGHWQFFGPGTRLTVL.

The rearrangement links TRBV6-4 to TRBJ1-1, with TRBD1 matching 10 bases. The CDR3 runs to 14 residues. Per germline, CDR1 MRHNA and CDR2 SNTAGT. Trimming at V came to 4 bases and at J to 8 bases, leaving 7 bases not matched to a gene. The CDR3 protein is CASSARQGAREAFF. CDR3 in DNA: TGTGCCAGCAGTGCCAGACAGGGGGCCAGAGAAGCTTTCTTT.